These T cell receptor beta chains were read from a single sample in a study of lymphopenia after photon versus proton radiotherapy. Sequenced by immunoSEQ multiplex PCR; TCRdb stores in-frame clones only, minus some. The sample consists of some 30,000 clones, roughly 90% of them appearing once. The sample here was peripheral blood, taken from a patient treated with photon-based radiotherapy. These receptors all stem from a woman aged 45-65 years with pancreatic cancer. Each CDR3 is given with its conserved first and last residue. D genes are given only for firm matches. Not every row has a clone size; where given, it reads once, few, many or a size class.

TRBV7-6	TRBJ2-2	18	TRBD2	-	TGTGCCAGCACCCTTAGGGGACTAGCGGGAGAGGCGGCCGGGGAGCTGTTTTTT	CASTLRGLAGEAAGELFF
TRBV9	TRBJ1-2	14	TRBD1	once	TGTGCCAGCAGCGCAGGACAGGGGAACTATGGCTACACCTTC	CASSAGQGNYGYTF
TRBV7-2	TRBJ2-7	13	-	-	TGTGCCAGCAGCTTGGCGGGGTCCTACGAGCAGTACTTC	CASSLAGSYEQYF
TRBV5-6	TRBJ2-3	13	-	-	TGTGCCAGCAGCGGGGAGAGCACAGATACGCAGTATTTT	CASSGESTDTQYF
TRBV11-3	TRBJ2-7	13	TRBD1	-	TGTGCCAGCAGCTGGACAGGCTTATCCGAGCAGTACTTC	CASSWTGLSEQYF
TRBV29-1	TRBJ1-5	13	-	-	TGCAGCGTATACGGCGGTGGCAATCAGCCCCAGCATTTT	CSVYGGGNQPQHF
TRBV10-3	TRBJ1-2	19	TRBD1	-	TGTGCCATCAGTGTCGCCGCCGGGACAGGGGGCCCGACTAACTATGGCTACACCTTC	CAISVAAGTGGPTNYGYTF
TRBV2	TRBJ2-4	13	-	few	TGTGCCAGCAGTGCATCACAGAAAAACATTCAGTACTTC	CASSASQKNIQYF
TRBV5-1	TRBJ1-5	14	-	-	TGCGCCAGCAGCTTGGAACCAGGGAATCAGCCCCAGCATTTT	CASSLEPGNQPQHF
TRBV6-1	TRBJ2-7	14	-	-	TGTGCCAGCAGTGAGGGGACGAAATTCTACGAGCAGTACTTC	CASSEGTKFYEQYF
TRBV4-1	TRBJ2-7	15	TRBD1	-	TGCGCCAGCAGCTATTTGACAGGGGCCACCTACGAGCAGTACTTC	CASSYLTGATYEQYF
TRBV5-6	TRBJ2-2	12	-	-	TGTGCCAGCAGCTTGGCAACCGGGGAGCTGTTTTTT	CASSLATGELFF
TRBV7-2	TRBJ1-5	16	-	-	TGTGCCAGCAGCTTAAGGGGTGTTGGGAGTTATCAGCCCCAGCATTTT	CASSLRGVGSYQPQHF
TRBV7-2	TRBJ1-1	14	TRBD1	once	TGTGCCAGCAGCTCGAATACAGGGGTCACTGAAGCTTTCTTT	CASSSNTGVTEAFF
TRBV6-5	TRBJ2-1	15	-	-	TGTGCCAGCAGCTACGGACGCTTAGGGGACTATGAGCAGTTCTTC	CASSYGRLGDYEQFF
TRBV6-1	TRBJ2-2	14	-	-	TGTGCCAGCTGTAGAAGCGGGCACACCGGGGAGCTGTTTTTT	CASCRSGHTGELFF
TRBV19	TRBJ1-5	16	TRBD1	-	TGTGCCAGTAGTTCCTGGGACAGGGGAGGCAATCAGCCCCAGCATTTT	CASSSWDRGGNQPQHF
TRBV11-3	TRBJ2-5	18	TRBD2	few	TGTGCCAGCAGCTCCGGGACTAGCGGGAAAAAGGGGCAAGAGACCCAGTACTTC	CASSSGTSGKKGQETQYF
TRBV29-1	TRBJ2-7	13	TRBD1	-	TGCAGCGTTGAGGGACAGGACTCCTACGAGCAGTACTTC	CSVEGQDSYEQYF
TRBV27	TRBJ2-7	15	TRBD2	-	TGTGCCAGCAGTTGGACTAGCGGCAACTCATACGAGCAGTACTTC	CASSWTSGNSYEQYF
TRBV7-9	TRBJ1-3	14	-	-	TGTGCCAGCAGCTCACAGTCCTCTGGAAACACCATATATTTT	CASSSQSSGNTIYF
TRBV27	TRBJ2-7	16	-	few	TGTGCCAGCAGTTCGCTTGACCGACAGGGAGGCAACGAGCAGTACTTC	CASSSLDRQGGNEQYF
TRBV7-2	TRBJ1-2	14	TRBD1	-	TGTGCCAGCAGCCGGGGACAGGGCGGGGATGGCTACACCTTC	CASSRGQGGDGYTF
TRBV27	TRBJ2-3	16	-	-	TGTGCCAGCGCCTTAGGGGGGGGAGGGGGCACAGATACGCAGTATTTT	CASALGGGGGTDTQYF
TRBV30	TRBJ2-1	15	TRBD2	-	TGTGCCTGGAGTACCGGGACTAGCGGGAGGCATGAGCAGTTCTTC	CAWSTGTSGRHEQFF
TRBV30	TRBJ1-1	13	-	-	TGTGCCTGGAGGCTGACCCTGGACACTGAAGCTTTCTTT	CAWRLTLDTEAFF
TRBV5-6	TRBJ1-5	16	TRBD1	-	TGTGCCAGCAGCTCGGACAGGGCAAATAGCAATCAGCCCCAGCATTTT	CASSSDRANSNQPQHF
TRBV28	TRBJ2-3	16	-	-	TGTGCCAGCAGTTTTGGTGGGGGAGAGGGAACAGATACGCAGTATTTT	CASSFGGGEGTDTQYF
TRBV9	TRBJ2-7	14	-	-	TGTGCCAGCAGCGTAGGGGGCAGGAGTTACGAGCAGTACTTC	CASSVGGRSYEQYF
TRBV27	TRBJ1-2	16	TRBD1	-	TGTGCCAGCAGTCGCTATCGGGCAGGGGGCAGGAATGGCTACACCTTC	CASSRYRAGGRNGYTF
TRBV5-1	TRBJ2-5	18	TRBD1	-	TGCGCCAGCAGGCGCAATGGGCCCGACAGGGCGATCCAAGAGACCCAGTACTTC	CASRRNGPDRAIQETQYF
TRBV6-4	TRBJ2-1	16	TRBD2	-	TGTGCCAGCAGTGATGCTCCCGGGACTAGCGGGAATGAGCAGTTCTTC	CASSDAPGTSGNEQFF
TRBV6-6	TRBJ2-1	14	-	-	TGTGCCAGCAGTTACTCGACCGGGAGTGTAGAGCAGTTCTTC	CASSYSTGSVEQFF
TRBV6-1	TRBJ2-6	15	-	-	TGTGCCAGCAGTGATTTTAGCTCTGGGGCCAACGTCCTGACTTTC	CASSDFSSGANVLTF
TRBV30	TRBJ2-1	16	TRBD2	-	TGTGCCTGGGCAGACCCCGGGACTAGCCCTTACAATGAGCAGTTCTTC	CAWADPGTSPYNEQFF
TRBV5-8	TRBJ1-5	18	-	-	TGTGCCAGCACCCAGACAGTAGGGGGACTAGGCAGCAATCAGCCCCAGCATTTT	CASTQTVGGLGSNQPQHF
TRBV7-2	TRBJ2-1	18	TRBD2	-	TGTGCCAGCAGCCCAGTAATTGCTGGACTAGCGGGGGACAATGAGCAGTTCTTC	CASSPVIAGLAGDNEQFF
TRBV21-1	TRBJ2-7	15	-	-	TGTGCCAGCAGCAAGGGACAGGAGATCTCCTACGAGCAGTACTTC	CASSKGQEISYEQYF
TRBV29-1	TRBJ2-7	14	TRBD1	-	TGCAGCGTTGGTGGGACAGCAAGAACCTACGAGCAGTACTTC	CSVGGTARTYEQYF
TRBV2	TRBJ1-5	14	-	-	TGTGCCAGCAGCAGAGATGGTAGCAATCAGCCCCAGCATTTT	CASSRDGSNQPQHF
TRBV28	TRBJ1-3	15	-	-	TGTGCCAGCAGTTTAGAGGGCTACTCTGGAAACACCATATATTTT	CASSLEGYSGNTIYF
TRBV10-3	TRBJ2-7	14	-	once	TGTGCCATCAGTGACACTCTAGGTGGCTACGAGCAGTACTTC	CAISDTLGGYEQYF
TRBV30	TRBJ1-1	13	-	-	TGTGCCTGGAGTGTAGACTGGAACACTGAAGCTTTCTTT	CAWSVDWNTEAFF
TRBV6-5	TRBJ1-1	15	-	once	TGTGCCAGCAGTTACTCGAGAGTTCTGAACACTGAAGCTTTCTTT	CASSYSRVLNTEAFF
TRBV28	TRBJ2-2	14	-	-	TGTGCCACAGCCGGATTCCCGAACACCGGGGAGCTGTTTTTT	CATAGFPNTGELFF
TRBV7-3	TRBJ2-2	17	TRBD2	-	TGTGCCAGCAGCTCATCTACTAGCGGGGCGAACACCGGGGAGCTGTTTTTT	CASSSSTSGANTGELFF
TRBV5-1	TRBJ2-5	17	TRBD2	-	TGCGCCAGCAGCTCGGGACTAGCGGGTTCCCGCCAAGAGACCCAGTACTTC	CASSSGLAGSRQETQYF
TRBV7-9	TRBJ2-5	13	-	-	TGTGCCAGCAGCTTGCAGTACCAAGAGACCCAGTACTTC	CASSLQYQETQYF
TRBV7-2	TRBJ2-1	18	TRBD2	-	TGTGCCAGCAGCTTAAAACTAGCGGGAGGGAGGGCCTACAATGAGCAGTTCTTC	CASSLKLAGGRAYNEQFF
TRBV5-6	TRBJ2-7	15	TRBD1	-	TGTGCCAGCAGCTTGGCTGCAGGGGGCCGAGGAGAGCAGTACTTC	CASSLAAGGRGEQYF
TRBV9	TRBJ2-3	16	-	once	TGTGCCAGCAGCGTAGACCCGGGGACTGGCACAGATACGCAGTATTTT	CASSVDPGTGTDTQYF
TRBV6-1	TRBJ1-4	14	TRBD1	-	TGTGCCAGCGGCGCAGGGGGAGGTAATGAAAAACTGTTTTTT	CASGAGGGNEKLFF
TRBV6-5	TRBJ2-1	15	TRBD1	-	TGTGCCAGCAAACCTCTTGGGGACAGGCCCAATGAGCAGTTCTTC	CASKPLGDRPNEQFF
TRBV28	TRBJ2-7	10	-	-	TGTGCCAGCAGTGCCTACGAGCAGTACTTC	CASSAYEQYF
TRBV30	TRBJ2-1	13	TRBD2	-	TGTGCCTGGACTAGCGGGTTTAATGATGAGCAGTTCTTC	CAWTSGFNDEQFF
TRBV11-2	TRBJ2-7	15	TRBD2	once	TGTGCCAGCAGCTTGACTAGCGGAGCCTCCTACGAGCAGTACTTC	CASSLTSGASYEQYF